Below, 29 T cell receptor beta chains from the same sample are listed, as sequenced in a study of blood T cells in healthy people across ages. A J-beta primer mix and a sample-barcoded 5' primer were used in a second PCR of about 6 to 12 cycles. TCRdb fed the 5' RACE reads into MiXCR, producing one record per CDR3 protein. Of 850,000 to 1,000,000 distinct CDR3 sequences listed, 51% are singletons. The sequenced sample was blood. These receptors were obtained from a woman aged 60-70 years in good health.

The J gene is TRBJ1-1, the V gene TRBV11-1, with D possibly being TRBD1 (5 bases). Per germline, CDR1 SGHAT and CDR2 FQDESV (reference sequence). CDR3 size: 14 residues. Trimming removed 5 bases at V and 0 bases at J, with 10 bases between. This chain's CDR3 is CASSRGAVNTEAFF. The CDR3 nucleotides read TGTGCCAGCAGCCGAGGGGCAGTGAACACTGAAGCTTTCTTT.

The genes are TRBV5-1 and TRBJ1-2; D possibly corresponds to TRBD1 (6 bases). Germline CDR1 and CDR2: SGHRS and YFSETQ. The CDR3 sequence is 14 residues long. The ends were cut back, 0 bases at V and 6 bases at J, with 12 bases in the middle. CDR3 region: CASSLGGQSNGYTF. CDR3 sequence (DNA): TGCGCCAGCAGCTTGGGTGGACAGTCCAATGGCTACACCTTC.

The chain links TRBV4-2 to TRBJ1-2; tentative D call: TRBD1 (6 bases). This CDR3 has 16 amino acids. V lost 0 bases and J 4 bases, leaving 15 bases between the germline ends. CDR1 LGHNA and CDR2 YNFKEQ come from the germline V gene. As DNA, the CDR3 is TGTGCCAGCAGCCAAGAAAGCAGGGAACAGGGCTATGGCTACACCTTC. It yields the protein CASSQESREQGYGYTF.

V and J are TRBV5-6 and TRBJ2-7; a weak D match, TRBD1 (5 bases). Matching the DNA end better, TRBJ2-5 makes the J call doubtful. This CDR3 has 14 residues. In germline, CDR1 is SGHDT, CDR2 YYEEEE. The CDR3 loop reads CASSVRASFETQYF. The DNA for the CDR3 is TGTGCCAGCAGCGTCAGGGCCTCATTTGAGACCCAGTACTTC.

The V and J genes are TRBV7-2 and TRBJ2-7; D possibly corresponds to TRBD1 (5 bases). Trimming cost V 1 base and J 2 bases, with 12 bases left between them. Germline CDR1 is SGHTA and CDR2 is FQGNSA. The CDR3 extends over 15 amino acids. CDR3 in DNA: TGTGCCAGCAGCTTAGAGGTGTACAGGACCTACGAGCAGTACTTC. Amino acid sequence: CASSLEVYRTYEQYF.

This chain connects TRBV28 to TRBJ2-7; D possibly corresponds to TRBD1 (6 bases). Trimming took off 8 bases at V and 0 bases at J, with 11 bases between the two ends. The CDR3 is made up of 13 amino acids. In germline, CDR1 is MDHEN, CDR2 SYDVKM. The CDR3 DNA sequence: TGTGCCAGCCTGGGACAAATCTCCTACGAGCAGTACTTC. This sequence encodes CASLGQISYEQYF. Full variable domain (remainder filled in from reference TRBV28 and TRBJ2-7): DVKVTQSSRYLVKRTGEKVFLECVQDMDHENMFWYRQDPGLGLRLIYFSYDVKMKEKGDIPEGYSVSREKKERFSLILESASTNQTSMYLCASLGQISYEQYFGPGTRLTVT.

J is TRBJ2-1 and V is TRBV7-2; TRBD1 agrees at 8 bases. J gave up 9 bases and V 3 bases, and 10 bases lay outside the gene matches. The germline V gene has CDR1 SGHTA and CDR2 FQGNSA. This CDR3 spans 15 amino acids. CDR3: CASSFPRNTGGEQFF. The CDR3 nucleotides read TGTGCCAGCAGCTTTCCCAGGAATACAGGGGGTGAGCAGTTCTTC.

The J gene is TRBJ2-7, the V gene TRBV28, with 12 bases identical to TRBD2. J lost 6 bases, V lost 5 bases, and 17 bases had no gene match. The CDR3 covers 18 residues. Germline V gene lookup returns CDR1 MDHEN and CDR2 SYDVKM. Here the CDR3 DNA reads TGTGCCAGCAGTAGCGTTGCGGGTCGGGCTAGCGGGAGGGCCGAGCAGTACTTC. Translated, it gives CASSSVAGRASGRAEQYF.

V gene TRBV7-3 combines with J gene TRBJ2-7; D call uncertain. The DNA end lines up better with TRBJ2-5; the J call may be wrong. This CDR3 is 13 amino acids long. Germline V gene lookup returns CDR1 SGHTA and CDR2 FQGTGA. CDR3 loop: CASSLSLIETQYF. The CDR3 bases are TGTGCCAGCAGCTTATCGCTTATAGAGACCCAGTACTTC.

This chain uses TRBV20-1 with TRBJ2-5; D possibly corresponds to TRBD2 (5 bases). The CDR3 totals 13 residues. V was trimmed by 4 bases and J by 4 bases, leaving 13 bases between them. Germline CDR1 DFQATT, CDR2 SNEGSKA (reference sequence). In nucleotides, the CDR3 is TGCAGTGCTAATGCCGGGGTGGGAGAGACCCAGTACTTC. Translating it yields CSANAGVGETQYF.

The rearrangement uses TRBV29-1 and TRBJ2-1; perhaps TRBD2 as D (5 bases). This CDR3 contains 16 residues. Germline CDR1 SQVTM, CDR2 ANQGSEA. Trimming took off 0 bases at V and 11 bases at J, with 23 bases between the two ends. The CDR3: CSVEEYWELNMNKQFF. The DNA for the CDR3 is TGCAGCGTTGAAGAGTATTGGGAGTTAAACATGAATAAGCAGTTCTTC.

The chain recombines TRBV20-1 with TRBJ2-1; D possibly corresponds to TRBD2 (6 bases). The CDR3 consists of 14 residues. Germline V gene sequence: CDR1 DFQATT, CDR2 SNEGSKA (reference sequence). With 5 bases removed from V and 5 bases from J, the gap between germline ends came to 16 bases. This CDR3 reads CSARVPGGDNEQFF. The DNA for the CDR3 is TGCAGTGCTCGAGTTCCAGGCGGGGACAATGAGCAGTTCTTC.

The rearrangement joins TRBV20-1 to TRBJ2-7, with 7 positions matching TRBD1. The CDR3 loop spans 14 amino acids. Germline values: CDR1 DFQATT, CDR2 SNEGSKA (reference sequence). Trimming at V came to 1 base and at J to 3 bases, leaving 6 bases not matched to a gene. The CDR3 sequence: CSARAGTEIYEQYF. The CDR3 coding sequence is TGCAGTGCTAGAGCCGGGACAGAAATCTACGAGCAGTACTTC.

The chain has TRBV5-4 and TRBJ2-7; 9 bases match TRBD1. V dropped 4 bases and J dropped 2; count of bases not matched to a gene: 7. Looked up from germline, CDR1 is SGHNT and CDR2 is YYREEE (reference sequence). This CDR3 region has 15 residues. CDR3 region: CASSGWDREPYEQYF. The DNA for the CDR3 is TGTGCCAGCAGCGGATGGGACAGGGAGCCCTACGAGCAGTACTTC.

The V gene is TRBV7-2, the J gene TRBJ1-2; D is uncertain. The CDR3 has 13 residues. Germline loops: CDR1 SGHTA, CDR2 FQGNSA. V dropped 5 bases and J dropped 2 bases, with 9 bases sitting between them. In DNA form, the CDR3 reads TGTGCCAGCAGCCTCGACACGAACTATGGCTACACCTTC. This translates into CASSLDTNYGYTF.

CDR3 sequence: CSARDWQAPYEQYF. The CDR3 nucleotides are TGCAGTGCTAGAGATTGGCAGGCCCCCTACGAGCAGTACTTC. The chain joins TRBV20-1 to TRBJ2-7; D not certain. V was cut by 0 bases and J by 2 bases, with 11 bases left in between. This CDR3 spans 14 amino acids. Germline lookup yields CDR1 DFQATT and CDR2 SNEGSKA (reference sequence).

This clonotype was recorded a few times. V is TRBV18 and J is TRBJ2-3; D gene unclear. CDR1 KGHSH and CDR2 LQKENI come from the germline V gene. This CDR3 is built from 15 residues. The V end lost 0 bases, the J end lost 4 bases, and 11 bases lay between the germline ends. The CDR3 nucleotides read TGTGCCAGCTCACCACCCACGGGTAAACCAGATACGCAGTATTTT. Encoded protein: CASSPPTGKPDTQYF.

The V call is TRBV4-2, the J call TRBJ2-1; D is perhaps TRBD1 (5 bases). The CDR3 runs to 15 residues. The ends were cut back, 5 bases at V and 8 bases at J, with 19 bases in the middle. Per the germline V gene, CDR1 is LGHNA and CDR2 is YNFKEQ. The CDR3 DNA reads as TGTGCCAGCAGCTTAGATCGGCAGGGAAGCTATGAGCAGTTCTTC. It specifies CASSLDRQGSYEQFF.

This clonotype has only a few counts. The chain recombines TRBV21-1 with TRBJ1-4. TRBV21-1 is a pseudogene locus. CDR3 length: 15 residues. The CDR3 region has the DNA TGTGCCAGCAGCAAACAACAGGGCCATCATGAAAAACTGTTTTTT. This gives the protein CASSKQQGHHEKLFF.

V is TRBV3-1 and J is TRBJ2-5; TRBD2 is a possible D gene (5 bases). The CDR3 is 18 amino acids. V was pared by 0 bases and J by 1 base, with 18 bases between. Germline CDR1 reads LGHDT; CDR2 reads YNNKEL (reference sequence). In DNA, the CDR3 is TGTGCCAGCAGCCAAGAGTTAAGTAGCGACTGGATCCAAGAGACCCAGTACTTC. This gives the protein CASSQELSSDWIQETQYF.

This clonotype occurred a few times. CDR3 coding DNA: TGTGCCTGGTTGACAGGGTTGAATGAGCAGTTCTTC. This translates into CAWLTGLNEQFF. This chain connects TRBV30 to TRBJ2-1, with TRBD1 matching over 7 bases. Trimming at V came to 5 bases and at J to 7 bases, leaving 5 bases not matched to a gene. The germline V gene encodes CDR1 GTSNPN and CDR2 SVGIG (reference sequence). CDR3 size: 12 residues.

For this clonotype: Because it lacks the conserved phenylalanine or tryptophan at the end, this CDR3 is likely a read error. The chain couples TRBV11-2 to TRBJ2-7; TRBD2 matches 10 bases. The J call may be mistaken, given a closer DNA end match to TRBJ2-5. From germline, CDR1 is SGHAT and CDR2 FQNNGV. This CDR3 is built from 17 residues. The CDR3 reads CASSLPLLAGVGETQYL. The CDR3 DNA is TGTGCCAGCAGCTTGCCCCTCCTAGCGGGAGTAGGGGAGACCCAGTACTTA.

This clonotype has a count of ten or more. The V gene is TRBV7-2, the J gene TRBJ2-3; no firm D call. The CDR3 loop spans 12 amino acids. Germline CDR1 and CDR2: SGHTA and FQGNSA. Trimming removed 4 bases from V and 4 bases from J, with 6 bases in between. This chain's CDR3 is CASSSFSDTQYF. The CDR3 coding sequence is TGTGCCAGCAGCTCCTTTTCAGATACGCAGTATTTT.

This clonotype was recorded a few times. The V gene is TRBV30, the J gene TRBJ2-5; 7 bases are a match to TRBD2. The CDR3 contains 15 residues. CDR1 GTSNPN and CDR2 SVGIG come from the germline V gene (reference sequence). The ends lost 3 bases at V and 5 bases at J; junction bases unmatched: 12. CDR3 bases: TGTGCCTGGAGCGCGACCGGGGGGACCTTGGAGACCCAGTACTTC. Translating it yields CAWSATGGTLETQYF.

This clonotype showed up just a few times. CDR3 bases: TGCAGTGCTGAGACAGGGGTCTCCTACGAGCAGTACTTC. The encoded protein is CSAETGVSYEQYF. The chain uses TRBV20-1 and TRBJ2-7; 8 nucleotides align to TRBD1. J was trimmed by 0 bases and V by 5 bases; bases with no gene match: 3. The V gene's germline CDR1 is DFQATT and CDR2 SNEGSKA (reference sequence). This CDR3 has 13 residues.

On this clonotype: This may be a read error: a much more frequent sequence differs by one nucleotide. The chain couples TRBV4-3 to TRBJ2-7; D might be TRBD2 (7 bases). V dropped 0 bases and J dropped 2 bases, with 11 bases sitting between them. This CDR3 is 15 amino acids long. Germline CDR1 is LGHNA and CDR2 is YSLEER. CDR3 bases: TGCGCCAGCAGCCAAGAGGGGGGGGCGACCTACGAGCAGTACTTC. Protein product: CASSQEGGATYEQYF.

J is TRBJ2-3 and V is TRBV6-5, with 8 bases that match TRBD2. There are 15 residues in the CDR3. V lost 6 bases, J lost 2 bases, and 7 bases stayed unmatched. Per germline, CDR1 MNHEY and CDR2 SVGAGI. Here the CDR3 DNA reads TGTGCCAGCAGACGAACTAGCGGACTCACAGATACGCAGTATTTT. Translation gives CASRRTSGLTDTQYF.

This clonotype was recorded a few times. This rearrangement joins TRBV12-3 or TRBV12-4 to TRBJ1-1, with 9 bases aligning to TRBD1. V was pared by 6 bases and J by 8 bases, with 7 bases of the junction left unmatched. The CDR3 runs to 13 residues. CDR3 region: CASSKGQGAEAFF. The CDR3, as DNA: TGTGCCAGCAGCAAGGGACAGGGAGCCGAAGCTTTCTTT.

The CDR3 protein is CASSSGGAVGLEQYF. The CDR3, as DNA: TGTGCCAGCAGCTCAGGGGGGGCCGTTGGCCTCGAGCAGTACTTC. The chain joins TRBV7-2 to TRBJ2-5; either TRBD1 or TRBD2 may supply D (7 bases each). Judging by the DNA end, TRBJ2-7 fits better; the J call may be wrong. This CDR3 spans 15 amino acids. The germline gives CDR1 SGHTA, CDR2 FQGNSA.